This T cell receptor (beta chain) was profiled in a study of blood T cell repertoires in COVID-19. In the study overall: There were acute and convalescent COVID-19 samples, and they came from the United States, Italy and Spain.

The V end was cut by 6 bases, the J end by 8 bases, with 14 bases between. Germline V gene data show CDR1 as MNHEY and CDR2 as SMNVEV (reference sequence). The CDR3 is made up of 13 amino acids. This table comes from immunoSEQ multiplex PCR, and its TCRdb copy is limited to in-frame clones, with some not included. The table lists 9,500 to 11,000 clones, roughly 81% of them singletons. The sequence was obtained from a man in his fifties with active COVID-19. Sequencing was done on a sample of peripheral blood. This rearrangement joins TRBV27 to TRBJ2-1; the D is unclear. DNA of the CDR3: TGTGCCAGCAGCTCCACAGTGTGGGATGAGCAGTTCTTC. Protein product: CASSSTVWDEQFF.